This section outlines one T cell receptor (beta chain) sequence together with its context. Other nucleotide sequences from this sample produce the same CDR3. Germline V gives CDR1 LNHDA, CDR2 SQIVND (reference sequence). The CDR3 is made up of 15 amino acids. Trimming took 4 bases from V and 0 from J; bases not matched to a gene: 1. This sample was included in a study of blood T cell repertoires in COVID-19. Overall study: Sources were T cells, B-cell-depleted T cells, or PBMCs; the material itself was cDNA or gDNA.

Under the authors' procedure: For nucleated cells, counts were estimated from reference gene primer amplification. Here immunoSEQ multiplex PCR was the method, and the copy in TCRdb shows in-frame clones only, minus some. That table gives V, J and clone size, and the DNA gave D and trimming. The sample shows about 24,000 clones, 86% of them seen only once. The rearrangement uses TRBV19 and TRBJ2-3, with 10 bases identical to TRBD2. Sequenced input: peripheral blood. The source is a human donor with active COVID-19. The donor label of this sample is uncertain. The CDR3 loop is CASSTSGGSTDTQYF. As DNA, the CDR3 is TGTGCCAGTAGTACTAGCGGGGGTAGCACAGATACGCAGTATTTT.